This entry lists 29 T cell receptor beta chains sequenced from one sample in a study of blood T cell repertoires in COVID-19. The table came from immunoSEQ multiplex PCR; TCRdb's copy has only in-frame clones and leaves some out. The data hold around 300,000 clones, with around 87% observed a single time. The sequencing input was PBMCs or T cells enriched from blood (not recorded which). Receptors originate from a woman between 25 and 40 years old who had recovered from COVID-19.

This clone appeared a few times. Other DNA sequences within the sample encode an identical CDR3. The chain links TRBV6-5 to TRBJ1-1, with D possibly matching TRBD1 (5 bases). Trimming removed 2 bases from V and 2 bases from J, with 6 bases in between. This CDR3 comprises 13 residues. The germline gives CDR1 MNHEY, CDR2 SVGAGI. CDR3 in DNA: TGTGCCAGCAGTTACGGACAAAACACTGAAGCTTTCTTT. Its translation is CASSYGQNTEAFF.

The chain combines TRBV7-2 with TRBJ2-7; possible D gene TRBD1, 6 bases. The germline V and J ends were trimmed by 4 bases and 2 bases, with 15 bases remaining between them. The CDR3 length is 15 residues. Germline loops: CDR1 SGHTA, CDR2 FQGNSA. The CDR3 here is CASSYLRDNPYEQYF. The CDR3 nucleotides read TGTGCCAGCAGCTATCTCCGGGACAACCCCTACGAGCAGTACTTC.

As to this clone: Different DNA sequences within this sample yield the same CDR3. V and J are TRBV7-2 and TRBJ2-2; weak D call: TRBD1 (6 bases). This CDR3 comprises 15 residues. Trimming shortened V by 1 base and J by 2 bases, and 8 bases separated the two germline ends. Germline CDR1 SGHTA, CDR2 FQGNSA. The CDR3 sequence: CASSLVGGNTGELFF. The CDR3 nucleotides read TGTGCCAGCAGCTTAGTAGGGGGTAACACCGGGGAGCTGTTTTTT.

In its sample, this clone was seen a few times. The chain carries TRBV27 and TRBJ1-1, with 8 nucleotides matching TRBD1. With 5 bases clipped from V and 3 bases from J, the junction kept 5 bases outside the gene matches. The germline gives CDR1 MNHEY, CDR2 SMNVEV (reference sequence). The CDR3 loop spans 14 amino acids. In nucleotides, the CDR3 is TGTGCCAGCAGTAGGACAGGGCGGGACACTGAAGCTTTCTTT. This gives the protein CASSRTGRDTEAFF.

CDR3 nucleotides: TGTGCCATCAGTGAACGGGGGGGGCTTGGCGATACGCAGTATTTT. As protein: CAISERGGLGDTQYF. The V call is TRBV10-3, the J call TRBJ2-3, with 8 bases aligning to TRBD2. The CDR3 is 15 amino acids. Losses at the gene ends were 3 bases for V and 6 bases for J; bases not matched to a gene: 8. CDR1 and CDR2 from the germline V gene are ENHRY and SYGVKD.

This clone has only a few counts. The CDR3 spells CASSRQGAGELFF. The CDR3 region has the DNA TGTGCCAGTAGCCGACAGGGGGCCGGGGAGCTGTTTTTT. J is TRBJ2-2 and V is TRBV19; 9 bases fit TRBD1. This CDR3 is built from 13 residues. The V gene end was trimmed by 6 bases and the J gene end by 6 bases; junction bases not matched to a gene: 2. Germline loops: CDR1 LNHDA, CDR2 SQIVND (reference sequence).

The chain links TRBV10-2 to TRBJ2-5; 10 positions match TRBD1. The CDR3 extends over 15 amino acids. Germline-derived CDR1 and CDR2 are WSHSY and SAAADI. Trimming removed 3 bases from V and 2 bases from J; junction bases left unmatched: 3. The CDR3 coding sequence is TGCGCCAGCAGTGACCGGACAGGGGGACAAGAGACCCAGTACTTC. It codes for CASSDRTGGQETQYF.

In DNA form, the CDR3 reads TGTGCCTGGAGTCCTCCCGGGACAGGGCATGAGCAGTTCTTC. As protein: CAWSPPGTGHEQFF. J is TRBJ2-1 and V is TRBV30; 9 nucleotides line up with TRBD1. The germline V gene has CDR1 GTSNPN and CDR2 SVGIG (reference sequence). Trimming removed 2 bases from V and 8 bases from J; junction bases left unmatched: 7. The CDR3 has 14 amino acids. Full variable domain (missing parts from reference TRBV30 and TRBJ2-1): SQTIHQWPATLVQPVGSPLSLECTVEGTSNPNLYWYRQAAGRGLQLLFYSVGIGQISSEVPQNLSASRPQDRQFILSSKKLLLSDSGFYLCAWSPPGTGHEQFFGPGTRLTVL.

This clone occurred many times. The CDR3: CASSYSSSSYEQYF. The CDR3 bases are TGTGCCAGCAGTTACTCGAGTTCGAGCTACGAGCAGTACTTC. The chain employs TRBV6-2 or TRBV6-3 and TRBJ2-7; no definite D call. The length of the CDR3 is 14 residues. CDR1 is MNHEY and CDR2 is SVGEGT in the germline V gene. Between the trimmed V and J ends, which lost 0 bases and 3 bases, there was a span of 9 bases.

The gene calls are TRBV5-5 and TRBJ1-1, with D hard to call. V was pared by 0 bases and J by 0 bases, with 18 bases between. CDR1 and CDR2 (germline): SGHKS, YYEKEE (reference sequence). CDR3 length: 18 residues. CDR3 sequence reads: CASSLVSLVRVVNTEAFF. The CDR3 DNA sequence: TGTGCCAGCAGCTTGGTATCCCTTGTGAGGGTCGTGAACACTGAAGCTTTCTTT. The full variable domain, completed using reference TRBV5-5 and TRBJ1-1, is DAGVTQSPTHLIKTRGQQVTLRCSPISGHKSVSWYQQVLGQGPQFIFQYYEKEERGRGNFPDRFSARQFPNYSSELNVNALLLGDSALYLCASSLVSLVRVVNTEAFFGQGTRLTVV.

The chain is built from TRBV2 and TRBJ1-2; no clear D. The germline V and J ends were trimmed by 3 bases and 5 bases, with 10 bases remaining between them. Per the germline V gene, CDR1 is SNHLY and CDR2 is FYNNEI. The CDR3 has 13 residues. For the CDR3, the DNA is TGTGCCAGCAGTGATTTCAACGCGTATGGCTACACCTTC. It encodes CASSDFNAYGYTF.

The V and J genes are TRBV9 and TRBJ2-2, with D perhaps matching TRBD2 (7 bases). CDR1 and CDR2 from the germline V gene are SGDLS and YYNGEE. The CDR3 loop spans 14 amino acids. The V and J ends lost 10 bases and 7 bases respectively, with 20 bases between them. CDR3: CASMPGGRSGELFF. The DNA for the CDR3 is TGTGCCTCGATGCCCGGGGGGCGGAGCGGGGAGCTGTTTTTT.

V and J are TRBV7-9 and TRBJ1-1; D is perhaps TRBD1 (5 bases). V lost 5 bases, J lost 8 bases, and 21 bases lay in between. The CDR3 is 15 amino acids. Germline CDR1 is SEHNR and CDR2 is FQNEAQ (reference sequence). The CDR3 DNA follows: TGTGCCAGCAGCCATGATAGAACGGGGGTCCCCGAAGCTTTCTTT. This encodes CASSHDRTGVPEAFF.

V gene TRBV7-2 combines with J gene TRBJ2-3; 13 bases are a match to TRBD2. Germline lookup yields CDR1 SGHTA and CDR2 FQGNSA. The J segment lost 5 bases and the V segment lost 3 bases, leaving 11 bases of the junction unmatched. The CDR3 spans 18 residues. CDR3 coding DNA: TGTGCCAGCAGCTTCATCCCCGGACTAGCGGGGGCAGGAGATACGCAGTATTTT. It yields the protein CASSFIPGLAGAGDTQYF.

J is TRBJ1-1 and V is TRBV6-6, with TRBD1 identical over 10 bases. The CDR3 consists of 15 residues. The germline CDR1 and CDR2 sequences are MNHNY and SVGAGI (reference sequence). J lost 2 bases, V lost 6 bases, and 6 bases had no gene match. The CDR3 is CASSPDRGRNTEAFF. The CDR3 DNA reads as TGTGCCAGCAGCCCTGACAGGGGGCGTAACACTGAAGCTTTCTTT.

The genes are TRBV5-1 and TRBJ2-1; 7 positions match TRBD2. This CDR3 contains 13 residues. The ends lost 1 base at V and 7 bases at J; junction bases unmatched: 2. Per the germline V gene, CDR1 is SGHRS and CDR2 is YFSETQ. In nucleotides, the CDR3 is TGCGCCAGCAGCTTGCCTAGCGGAAATGAGCAGTTCTTC. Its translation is CASSLPSGNEQFF.

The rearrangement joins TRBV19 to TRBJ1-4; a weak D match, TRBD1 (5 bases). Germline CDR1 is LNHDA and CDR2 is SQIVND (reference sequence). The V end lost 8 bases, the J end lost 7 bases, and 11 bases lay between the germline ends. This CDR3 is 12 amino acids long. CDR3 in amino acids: CASSTGGEKLFF. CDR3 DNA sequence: TGTGCCAGTTCCACGGGGGGTGAAAAACTGTTTTTT.

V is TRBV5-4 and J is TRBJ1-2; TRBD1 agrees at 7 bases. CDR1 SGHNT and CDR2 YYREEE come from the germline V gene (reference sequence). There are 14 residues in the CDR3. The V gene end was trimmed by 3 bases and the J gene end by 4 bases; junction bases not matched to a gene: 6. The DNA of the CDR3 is TGTGCCAGCAGCTGGGGGACAGCGATCTATGGCTACACCTTC. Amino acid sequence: CASSWGTAIYGYTF.

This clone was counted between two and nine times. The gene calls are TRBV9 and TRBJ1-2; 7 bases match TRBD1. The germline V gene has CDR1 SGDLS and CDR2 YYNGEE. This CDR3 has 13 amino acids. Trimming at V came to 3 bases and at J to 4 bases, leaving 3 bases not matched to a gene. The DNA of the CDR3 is TGTGCCAGCAGCGGGGGACAGACCTATGGCTACACCTTC. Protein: CASSGGQTYGYTF.

The CDR3 DNA reads TGTGCCAGCTGGACAATTGAGACCGGGGGTGAAAAACTGTTTTTT. Encoded protein: CASWTIETGGEKLFF. The V and J genes are TRBV2 and TRBJ1-4; the D gene is possibly TRBD1 (5 bases). From germline, CDR1 is SNHLY and CDR2 FYNNEI. The length of the CDR3 is 15 residues. V was shortened by 8 bases and J by 7 bases, with 20 bases between the two germline ends.

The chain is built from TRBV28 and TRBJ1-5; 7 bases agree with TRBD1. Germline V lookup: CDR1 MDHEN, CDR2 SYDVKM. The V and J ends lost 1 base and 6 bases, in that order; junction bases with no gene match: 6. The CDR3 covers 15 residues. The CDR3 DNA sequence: TGTGCCAGCAGTTTATCTACAGGGGCGGGTCAGCCCCAGCATTTT. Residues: CASSLSTGAGQPQHF. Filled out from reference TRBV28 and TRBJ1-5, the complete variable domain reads DVKVTQSSRYLVKRTGEKVFLECVQDMDHENMFWYRQDPGLGLRLIYFSYDVKMKEKGDIPEGYSVSREKKERFSLILESASTNQTSMYLCASSLSTGAGQPQHFGDGTRLSIL.

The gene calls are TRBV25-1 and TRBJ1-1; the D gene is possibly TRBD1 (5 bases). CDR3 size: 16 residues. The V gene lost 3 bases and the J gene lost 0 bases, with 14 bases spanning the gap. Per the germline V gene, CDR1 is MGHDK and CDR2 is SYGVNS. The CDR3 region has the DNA TGTGCCAGCAGTGACAGGGAGGGTGGAATGAACACTGAAGCTTTCTTT. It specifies CASSDREGGMNTEAFF.

CDR3 loop: CASSVSRDRLYSNQPQHF. The CDR3 DNA sequence: TGTGCCAGTAGTGTTTCCCGGGACAGACTCTATAGCAATCAGCCCCAGCATTTT. The chain combines TRBV19 with TRBJ1-5; the match to TRBD1 covers 7 bases. In germline, CDR1 is LNHDA, CDR2 SQIVND (reference sequence). V was pared by 5 bases and J by 0 bases, with 13 bases of the junction left unmatched. This CDR3 comprises 18 residues.

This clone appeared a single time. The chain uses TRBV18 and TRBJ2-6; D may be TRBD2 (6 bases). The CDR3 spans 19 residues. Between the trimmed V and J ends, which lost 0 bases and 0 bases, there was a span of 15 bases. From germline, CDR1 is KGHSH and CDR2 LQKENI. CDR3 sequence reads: CASSPPSLDGSSGANVLTF. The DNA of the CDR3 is TGTGCCAGCTCACCACCGAGCCTCGACGGGAGCTCTGGGGCCAACGTCCTGACTTTC.

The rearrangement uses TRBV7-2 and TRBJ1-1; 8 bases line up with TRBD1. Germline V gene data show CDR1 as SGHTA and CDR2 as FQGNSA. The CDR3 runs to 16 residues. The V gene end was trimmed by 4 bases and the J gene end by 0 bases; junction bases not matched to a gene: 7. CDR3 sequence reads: CASSSQGAPLNTEAFF. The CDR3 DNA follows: TGTGCCAGCAGCTCCCAGGGGGCTCCTTTGAACACTGAAGCTTTCTTT.

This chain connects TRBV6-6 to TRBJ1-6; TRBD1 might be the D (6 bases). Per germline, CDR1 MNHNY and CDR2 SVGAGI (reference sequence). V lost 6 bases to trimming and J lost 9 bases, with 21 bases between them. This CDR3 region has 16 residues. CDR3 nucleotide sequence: TGTGCCAGCAGCCGATCATTTTGGGGGGGCGGTTCACCCCTCCACTTT. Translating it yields CASSRSFWGGGSPLHF.

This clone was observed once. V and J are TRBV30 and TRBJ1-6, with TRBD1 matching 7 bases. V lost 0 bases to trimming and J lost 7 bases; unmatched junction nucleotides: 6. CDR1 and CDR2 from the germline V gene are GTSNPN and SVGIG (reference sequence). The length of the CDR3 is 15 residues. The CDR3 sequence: CAWSVHSTGNSPLHF. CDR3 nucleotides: TGTGCCTGGAGTGTACACTCGACAGGGAATTCACCCCTCCACTTT.

CDR3 sequence (DNA): TGTGCCAGCAGTGGTATATGGATCCGGGAGTATGGCTACACCTTC. As protein: CASSGIWIREYGYTF. The chain uses TRBV2 and TRBJ1-2; D is ambiguous. Trimming took 4 bases from V and 5 from J, leaving 17 bases between them. This CDR3 spans 15 amino acids. Germline assignment: CDR1 SNHLY and CDR2 FYNNEI.

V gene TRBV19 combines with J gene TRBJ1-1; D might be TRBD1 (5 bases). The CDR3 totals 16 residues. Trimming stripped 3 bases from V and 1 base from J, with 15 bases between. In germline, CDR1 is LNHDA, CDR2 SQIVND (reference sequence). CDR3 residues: CASSMRQGRENTEAFF. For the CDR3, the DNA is TGTGCCAGTAGTATGAGGCAGGGAAGAGAGAACACTGAAGCTTTCTTT. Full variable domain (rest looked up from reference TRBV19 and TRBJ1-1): DGGITQSPKYLFRKEGQNVTLSCEQNLNHDAMYWYRQDPGQGLRLIYYSQIVNDFQKGDIAEGYSVSREKKESFPLTVTSAQKNPTAFYLCASSMRQGRENTEAFFGQGTRLTVV.